This TCR beta chain is from a study of T cell repertoires in cytomegalovirus infection (dated by TCRdb to the late 2010s). Looking at the study overall: Donor HLA type was relevant to the analysis, because carriage of CMV infection together with the matching HLA type was indicated by public TCR beta signatures.

Sequencing relied on an Illumina HiSeq 1500. TCRdb handled the public reads itself, with Q25 trimming in fastp and clone calling in MiXCR, and kept productive beta chains. Each CDR3 protein appears once, grouped with its most common genes and DNA. In all, the sample holds roughly 180,000 distinct CDR3 sequences, and roughly 15% of those were seen once. Under 30% of the sample lies in the top ten. Broader findings and caveats from the paper: The ex vivo response was dominated by HLA-C-restricted CMV-specific TCR beta clonotypes, which also provided the single most frequent clonotype in two of eight donors. Carriers of CMV infection plus the relevant HLA type were discriminated by the cumulative frequency of public TCR beta family members in the study cohort and in an independent 352-donor cohort.

Remarks on this clonotype: Its antigen specificity is not known. Qualities for individual bases were not recorded, and no much larger clone is one base off.

This TCR was sampled from a human donor in good health (CMV status not recorded). Some clones in this sample may be carry-over from other donors' samples. The specimen sequenced was CD8+ T cells from PBMCs.

For the CDR3, the sequence is CASSPRSFTDTQYF. The DNA is TGTGCCAGCAGTCCCCGTTCCTTCACAGATACGCAGTATTTT. The chain is assembled from TRBV12-3 or TRBV12-4 and TRBJ2-3; no confident D gene assignment can be made. The CDR3 measures 14 amino acids from cysteine to phenylalanine. The CDR3 DNA has 42 bases and is translated from base 1. Between the V and J ends, shortened by 5 bases and 2 bases respectively, the junction contains 11 bases.